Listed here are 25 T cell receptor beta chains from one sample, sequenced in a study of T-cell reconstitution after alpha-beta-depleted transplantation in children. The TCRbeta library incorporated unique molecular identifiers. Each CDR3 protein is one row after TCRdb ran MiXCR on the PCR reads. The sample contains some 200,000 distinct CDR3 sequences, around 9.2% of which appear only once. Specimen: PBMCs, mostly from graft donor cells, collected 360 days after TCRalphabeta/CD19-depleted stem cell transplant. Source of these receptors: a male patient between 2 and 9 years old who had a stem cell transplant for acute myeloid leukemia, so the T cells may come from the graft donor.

The DNA for the CDR3 is TGTGCCAGCAGCGTAGGGACTAGCGGAGATACGCAGTATTTT. It encodes CASSVGTSGDTQYF. The chain links TRBV9 to TRBJ2-3, with 10 bases identical to TRBD2. The CDR3 totals 14 residues. After removal of 0 bases from V and 5 bases from J, the junction contained 0 bases not matched to a gene. Germline loops: CDR1 SGDLS, CDR2 YYNGEE.

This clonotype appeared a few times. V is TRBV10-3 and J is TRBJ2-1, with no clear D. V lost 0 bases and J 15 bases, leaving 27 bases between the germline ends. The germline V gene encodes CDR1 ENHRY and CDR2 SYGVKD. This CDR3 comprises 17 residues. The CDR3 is CAISESMGLAALGKSFF. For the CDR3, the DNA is TGTGCCATCAGTGAGTCGATGGGATTAGCAGCGCTTGGGAAGTCGTTCTTC.

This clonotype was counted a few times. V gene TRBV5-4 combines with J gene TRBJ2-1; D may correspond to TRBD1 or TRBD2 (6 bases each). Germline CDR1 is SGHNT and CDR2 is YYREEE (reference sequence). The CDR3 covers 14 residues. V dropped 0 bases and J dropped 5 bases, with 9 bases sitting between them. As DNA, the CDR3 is TGTGCCAGCAGCTTGGGCGGGGACAACAATGAGCAGTTCTTC. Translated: CASSLGGDNNEQFF.

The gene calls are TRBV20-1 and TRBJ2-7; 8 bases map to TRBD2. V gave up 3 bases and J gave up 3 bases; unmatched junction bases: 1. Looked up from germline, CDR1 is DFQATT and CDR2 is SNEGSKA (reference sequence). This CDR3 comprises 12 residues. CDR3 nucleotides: TGCAGTGCTAGCGGGGGGGACTACGAGCAGTACGTC. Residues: CSASGGDYEQYV.

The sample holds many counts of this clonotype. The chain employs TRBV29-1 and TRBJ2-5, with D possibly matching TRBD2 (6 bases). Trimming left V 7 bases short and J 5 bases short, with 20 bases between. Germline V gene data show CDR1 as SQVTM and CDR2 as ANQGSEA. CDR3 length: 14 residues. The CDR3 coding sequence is TGCAGCGCTGCCTACCTTCTAGCGAAGGAGACCCAGTACTTC. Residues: CSAAYLLAKETQYF. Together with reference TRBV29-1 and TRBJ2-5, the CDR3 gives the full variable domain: SAVISQKPSRDICQRGTSLTIQCQVDSQVTMMFWYRQQPGQSLTLIATANQGSEATYESGFVIDKFPISRPNLTFSTLTVSNMSPEDSSIYLCSAAYLLAKETQYFGPGTRLLVL.

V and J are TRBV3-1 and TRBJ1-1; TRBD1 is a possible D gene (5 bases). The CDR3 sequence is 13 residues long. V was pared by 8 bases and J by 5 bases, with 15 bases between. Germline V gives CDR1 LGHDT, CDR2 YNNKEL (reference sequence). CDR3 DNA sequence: TGTGCCAGCGGCCCGGGGAGGGGAACTGAAGCTTTCTTT. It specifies CASGPGRGTEAFF.

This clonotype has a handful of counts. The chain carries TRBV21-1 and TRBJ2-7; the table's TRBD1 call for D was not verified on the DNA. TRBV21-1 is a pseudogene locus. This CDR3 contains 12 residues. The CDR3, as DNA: TGTGCCAGCAGCAAACGGGGGTGCGAGCAGTACGTC. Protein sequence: CASSKRGCEQYV.

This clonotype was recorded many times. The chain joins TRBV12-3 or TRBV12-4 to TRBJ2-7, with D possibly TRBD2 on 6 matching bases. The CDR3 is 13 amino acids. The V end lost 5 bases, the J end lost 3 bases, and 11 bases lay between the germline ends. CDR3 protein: CASSPRLGYEQYF. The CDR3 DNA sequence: TGTGCCAGCAGTCCTCGACTAGGCTACGAGCAGTACTTC.

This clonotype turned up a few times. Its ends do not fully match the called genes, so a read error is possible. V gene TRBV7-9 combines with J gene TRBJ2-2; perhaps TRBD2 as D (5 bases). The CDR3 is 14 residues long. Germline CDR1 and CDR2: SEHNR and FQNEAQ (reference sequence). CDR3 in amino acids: CASSLFRRNRELFF. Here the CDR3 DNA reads TGTGCCAGCAGCTTGTTTAGGCGCAATCGGGAACTGTTTTTT.

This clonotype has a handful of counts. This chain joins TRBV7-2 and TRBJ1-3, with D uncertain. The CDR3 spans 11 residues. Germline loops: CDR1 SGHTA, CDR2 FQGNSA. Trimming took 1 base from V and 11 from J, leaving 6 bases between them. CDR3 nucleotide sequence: TGTGCCAGCAGCTTAGGGATGCCCATATATTTT. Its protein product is CASSLGMPIYF.

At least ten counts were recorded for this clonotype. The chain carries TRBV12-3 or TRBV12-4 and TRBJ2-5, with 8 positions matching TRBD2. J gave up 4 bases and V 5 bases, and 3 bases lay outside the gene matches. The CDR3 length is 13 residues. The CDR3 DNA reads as TGTGCCAGCAGTGGGACTAGAAGAGAGACCCAGTACTTC. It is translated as CASSGTRRETQYF.

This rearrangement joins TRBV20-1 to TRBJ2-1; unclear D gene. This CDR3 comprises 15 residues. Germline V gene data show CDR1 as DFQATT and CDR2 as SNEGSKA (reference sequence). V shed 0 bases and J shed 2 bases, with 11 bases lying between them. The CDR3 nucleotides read TGCAGTGCTAGAGATCGTGGGCCCCCCTACAATGAGCAGTTCTTC. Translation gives CSARDRGPPYNEQFF.

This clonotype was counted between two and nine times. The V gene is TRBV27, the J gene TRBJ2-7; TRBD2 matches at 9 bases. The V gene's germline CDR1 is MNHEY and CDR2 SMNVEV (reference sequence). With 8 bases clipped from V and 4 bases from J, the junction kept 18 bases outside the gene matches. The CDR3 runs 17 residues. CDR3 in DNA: TGTGCCAGCCAACGACTAGCGGTACCCGGGGTACCTTACGAGCAGTACGTC. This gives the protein CASQRLAVPGVPYEQYV.

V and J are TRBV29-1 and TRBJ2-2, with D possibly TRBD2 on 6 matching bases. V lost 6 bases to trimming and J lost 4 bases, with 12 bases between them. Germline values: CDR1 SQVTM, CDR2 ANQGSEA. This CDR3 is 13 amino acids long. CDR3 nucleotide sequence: TGCAGCGTGACGGGACTCTCCACCGGGGAGCTGTTTTTT. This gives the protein CSVTGLSTGELFF.

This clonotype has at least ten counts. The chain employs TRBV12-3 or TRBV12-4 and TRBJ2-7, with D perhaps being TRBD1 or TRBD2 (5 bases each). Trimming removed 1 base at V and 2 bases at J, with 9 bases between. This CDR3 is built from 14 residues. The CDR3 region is CASSLGGGTYEQYF. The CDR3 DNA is TGTGCCAGCAGTTTAGGTGGGGGAACCTACGAGCAGTACTTC.

CDR3 DNA sequence: TGTGCCAGCAGCTTGGGACTCAACATGAACTGGAACACCGGGGAGCTGTTTTTT. This sequence encodes CASSLGLNMNWNTGELFF. The V gene is TRBV5-5, the J gene TRBJ2-2; D gene unclear. The CDR3 has 18 residues. CDR1 is SGHKS and CDR2 is YYEKEE in the germline V gene (reference sequence). V gave up 0 bases and J gave up 1 base, with 16 bases separating them.

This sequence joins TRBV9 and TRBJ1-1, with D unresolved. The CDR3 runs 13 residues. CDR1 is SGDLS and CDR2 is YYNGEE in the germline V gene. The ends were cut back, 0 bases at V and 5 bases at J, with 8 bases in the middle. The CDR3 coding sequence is TGTGCCAGCAGCGTAGGTGGGGAGACTGAAGCTTTCTTT. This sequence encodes CASSVGGETEAFF. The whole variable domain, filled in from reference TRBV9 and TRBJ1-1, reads DSGVTQTPKHLITATGQRVTLRCSPRSGDLSVYWYQQSLDQGLQFLIQYYNGEERAKGNILERFSAQQFPDLHSELNLSSLELGDSALYFCASSVGGETEAFFGQGTRLTVV.

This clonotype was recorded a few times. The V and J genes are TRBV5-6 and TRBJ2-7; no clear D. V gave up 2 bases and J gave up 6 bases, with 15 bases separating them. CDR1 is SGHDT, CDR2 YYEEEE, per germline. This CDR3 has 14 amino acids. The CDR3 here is CASSFRPALGEQYF. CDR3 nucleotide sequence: TGTGCCAGCAGCTTCAGACCAGCTTTGGGCGAGCAGTACTTC.

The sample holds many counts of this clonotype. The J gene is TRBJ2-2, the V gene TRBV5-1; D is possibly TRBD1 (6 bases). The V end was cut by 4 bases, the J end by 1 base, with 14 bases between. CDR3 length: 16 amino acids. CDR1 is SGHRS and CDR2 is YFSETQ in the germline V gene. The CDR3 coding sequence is TGCGCCAGCAGCCTACAATCGACAGGGAACACCGGGGAGCTGTTTTTT. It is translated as CASSLQSTGNTGELFF. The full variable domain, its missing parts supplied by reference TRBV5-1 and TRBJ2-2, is KAGVTQTPRYLIKTRGQQVTLSCSPISGHRSVSWYQQTPGQGLQFLFEYFSETQRNKGNFPGRFSGRQFSNSRSEMNVSTLELGDSALYLCASSLQSTGNTGELFFGEGSRLTVL.

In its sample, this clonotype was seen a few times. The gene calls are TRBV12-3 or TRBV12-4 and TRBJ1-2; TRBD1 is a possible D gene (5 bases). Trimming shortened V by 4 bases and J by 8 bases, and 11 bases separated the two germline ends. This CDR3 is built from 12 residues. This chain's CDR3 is CASSWDANGYTF. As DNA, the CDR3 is TGTGCCAGCAGTTGGGACGCGAACGGCTACACCTTC.

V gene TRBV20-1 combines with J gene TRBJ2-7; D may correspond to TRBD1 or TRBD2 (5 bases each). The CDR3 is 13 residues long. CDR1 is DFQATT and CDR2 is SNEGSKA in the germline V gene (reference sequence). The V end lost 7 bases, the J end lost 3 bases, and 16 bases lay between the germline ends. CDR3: CSVSRESIYEQYF. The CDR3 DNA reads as TGCAGTGTTAGCAGGGAGTCCATCTACGAGCAGTACTTC.

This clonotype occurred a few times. The CDR3 DNA sequence: TGTGCCAGCAGCTTATTAGGTCCTGGACAGGGGGGTTCACCCCTCCACTTT. Its translation: CASSLLGPGQGGSPLHF. The V gene is TRBV7-2, the J gene TRBJ1-6, with 10 nucleotides matching TRBD1. The germline CDR1 and CDR2 sequences are SGHTA and FQGNSA. With 2 bases clipped from V and 9 bases from J, the junction kept 10 bases outside the gene matches. CDR3 length: 17 amino acids.

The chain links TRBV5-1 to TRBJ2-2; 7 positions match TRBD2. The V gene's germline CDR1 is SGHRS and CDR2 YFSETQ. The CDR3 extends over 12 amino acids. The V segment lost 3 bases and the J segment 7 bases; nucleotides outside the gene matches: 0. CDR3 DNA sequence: TGCGCCAGCAGCTGGACTAGCGGGGAGCTGTTTTTT. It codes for CASSWTSGELFF.

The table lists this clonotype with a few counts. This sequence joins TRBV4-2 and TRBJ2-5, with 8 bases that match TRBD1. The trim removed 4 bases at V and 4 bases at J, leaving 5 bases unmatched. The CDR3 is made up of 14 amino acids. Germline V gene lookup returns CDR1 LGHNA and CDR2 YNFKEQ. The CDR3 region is CASSPSGGVETQYF. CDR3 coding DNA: TGTGCCAGCAGCCCATCAGGGGGCGTAGAGACCCAGTACTTC.

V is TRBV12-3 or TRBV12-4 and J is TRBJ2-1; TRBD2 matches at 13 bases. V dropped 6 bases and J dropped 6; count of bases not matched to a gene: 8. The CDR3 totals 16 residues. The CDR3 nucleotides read TGTGCCAGCAGCCCGAGACTAGCGGGGGGCACCAATGAGCAGTTCTTC. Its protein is CASSPRLAGGTNEQFF.